Below, 21 T cell receptor beta chains from the same sample are listed, as sequenced in a study of T cell clusters in autoimmune cytopenias. TRB amplification used 250 ng of peripheral blood genomic DNA. TRB rearrangements were amplified by touch-down multiplex PCR with mixed TRB-A/B primers. TCRdb re-analyzed the multiplex PCR reads; it lists each CDR3 protein once, without DNA. This sample's table has about 8,400 distinct CDR3 sequences. Sequencing was carried out using peripheral blood. The source is a human donor with an autoimmune cytopenia or autoimmune hepatitis (not recorded which).

V and J are TRBV5-1 and TRBJ1-2; TCRdb calls TRBD1, which cannot be checked without DNA. This CDR3 region has 13 residues. Germline V gives CDR1 SGHRS, CDR2 YFSETQ. CDR3 sequence reads: CASSPQENYGYTF.

This chain joins TRBV18 and TRBJ1-1; TCRdb's D call, TRBD1, is unchecked because there is no DNA. The CDR3 is 15 residues long. Germline V gene data show CDR1 as KGHSH and CDR2 as LQKENI. The CDR3 sequence: CASSPVGAMNTEAFF. Drawing the rest from reference TRBV18 and TRBJ1-1, the complete variable domain is NAGVMQNPRHLVRRRGQEARLRCSPMKGHSHVYWYRQLPEEGLKFMVYLQKENIIDESGMPKERFSAEFPKEGPSILRIQQVVRGDSAAYFCASSPVGAMNTEAFFGQGTRLTVV.

The V call is TRBV11-2, the J call TRBJ1-2; lacking DNA, the TRBD1 call made by TCRdb goes unchecked. Germline V lookup: CDR1 SGHAT, CDR2 FQNNGV. The CDR3 loop spans 18 amino acids. CDR3 sequence: CASSRFRMEGARHYGYTF. The variable domain in full, with the rest retrieved from reference TRBV11-2 and TRBJ1-2, is EAGVAQSPRYKIIEKRQSVAFWCNPISGHATLYWYQQILGQGPKLLIQFQNNGVVDDSQLPKDRFSAERLKGVDSTLKIQPAKLEDSAVYLCASSRFRMEGARHYGYTFGSGTRLTVV.

The rearrangement joins TRBV5-1 to TRBJ1-3; TCRdb returns TRBD1, unconfirmable since there is no DNA. The CDR3 sequence is 14 residues long. Germline V gene lookup returns CDR1 SGHRS and CDR2 YFSETQ. CDR3 in amino acids: CASRDTGSGNTIYF.

The gene calls are TRBV5-1 and TRBJ1-1; the TCRdb D gene call, TRBD1, has no DNA to confirm it. The CDR3 runs to 16 residues. In germline, CDR1 is SGHRS, CDR2 YFSETQ. CDR3 sequence: CASSLGGQGASTEAFF. Drawing the rest from reference TRBV5-1 and TRBJ1-1, the complete variable domain is KAGVTQTPRYLIKTRGQQVTLSCSPISGHRSVSWYQQTPGQGLQFLFEYFSETQRNKGNFPGRFSGRQFSNSRSEMNVSTLELGDSALYLCASSLGGQGASTEAFFGQGTRLTVV.

The chain combines TRBV15 with TRBJ1-5; TCRdb calls TRBD1, which cannot be checked without DNA. This CDR3 has 21 residues. Looked up from germline, CDR1 is LNHNV and CDR2 is YYDKDF (reference sequence). The chain's CDR3 is CATSRGSGVLFPIYSNQPQHF.

This chain joins TRBV6-6 and TRBJ2-5. The germline V gene has CDR1 MNHNY and CDR2 SVGAGI (reference sequence). The CDR3 loop spans 13 amino acids. The CDR3 loop reads CASSQRYQETQYF.

Measured by frequency, this clonotype is medium-sized. The chain uses TRBV7-2 and TRBJ2-1; TCRdb indicates TRBD1, and absent DNA this call remains unverified. The CDR3 runs to 15 residues. CDR1 and CDR2 (germline): SGHTA, FQGNSA. The CDR3: CASSERTGGYNEQFF.

The chain is built from TRBV27 and TRBJ1-1; TCRdb lists TRBD1, though no DNA is available to test this call. This CDR3 has 14 residues. Germline lookup yields CDR1 MNHEY and CDR2 SMNVEV (reference sequence). The CDR3 sequence is CASSLNQGGTEAFF.

The chain links TRBV27 to TRBJ2-1; TCRdb calls TRBD2, which cannot be checked without DNA. Germline CDR1 reads MNHEY; CDR2 reads SMNVEV (reference sequence). This CDR3 spans 14 amino acids. The CDR3: CASSPETRSGEQFF.

The rearrangement uses TRBV18 and TRBJ2-3. Germline-derived CDR1 and CDR2 are KGHSH and LQKENI. This CDR3 is built from 14 residues. This chain's CDR3 is CASSVGSATDTQYF.

Frequency places this clonotype as medium-sized. The chain has TRBV29-1 and TRBJ1-2; TCRdb gives TRBD1 as the D gene, but with no DNA this cannot be confirmed. The CDR3 has 12 residues. Germline CDR1 SQVTM, CDR2 ANQGSEA. The CDR3 spells CSDDGTDNGYTF.

The V and J genes are TRBV7-3 and TRBJ1-1. Germline lookup yields CDR1 SGHTA and CDR2 FQGTGA. This CDR3 comprises 12 residues. This CDR3 is CASSLNTGEAFF.

This chain connects TRBV20-1 to TRBJ2-7; the D call from TCRdb, TRBD2, cannot be confirmed without DNA. CDR1 and CDR2 from the germline V gene are DFQATT and SNEGSKA (reference sequence). The CDR3 is 17 amino acids. The CDR3 region is CSASGTSGTQYPYEQYF.

This chain joins TRBV5-5 and TRBJ1-5; TCRdb outputs TRBD1, but without DNA this stays unchecked. The CDR3 loop spans 16 amino acids. The V gene's germline CDR1 is SGHKS and CDR2 YYEKEE (reference sequence). The CDR3 protein is CASKRTGGESNQPQHF.

This clonotype is classed as medium-sized by frequency. The chain couples TRBV6-6 to TRBJ2-3; the TCRdb D gene call, TRBD1, has no DNA to confirm it. The germline V gene encodes CDR1 MNHNY and CDR2 SVGAGI (reference sequence). This CDR3 has 12 amino acids. CDR3 protein: CASSGAGPTQYF.

V gene TRBV20-1 combines with J gene TRBJ1-2; TCRdb's D call of TRBD1 is untestable without DNA. Germline V lookup: CDR1 DFQATT, CDR2 SNEGSKA (reference sequence). CDR3 length: 14 residues. The CDR3 reads CSAKGDSSKRGYTF.

The CDR3 region is CASSLPGLVGNEKLFF. This rearrangement joins TRBV5-1 to TRBJ1-4. Germline-derived CDR1 and CDR2 are SGHRS and YFSETQ. The CDR3 covers 16 residues.

The chain uses TRBV6-5 and TRBJ1-6; TCRdb lists TRBD1, though no DNA is available to test this call. This CDR3 has 12 amino acids. The germline V gene encodes CDR1 MNHEY and CDR2 SVGAGI. The CDR3 is CASSERTDNLHF.

This sequence joins TRBV7-2 and TRBJ1-5; TCRdb selects TRBD1, and the lack of DNA leaves this call unchecked. The CDR3 has 14 amino acids. Looked up from germline, CDR1 is SGHTA and CDR2 is FQGNSA. CDR3 residues: CASSLGGGPQPQHF.

This clonotype is medium-sized by frequency. The chain has TRBV12-3 or TRBV12-4 and TRBJ2-1; there is no DNA to check the TCRdb D call of TRBD2. There are 14 residues in the CDR3. CDR3 in amino acids: CASSLDPSGNEQFF.